The 16 T cell receptor beta chains below were found in one sample sequenced in a study of early stage breast cancer tumors. Assay used: immunoSEQ multiplex PCR; TCRdb lists only in-frame clones, some missing. This table has around 60,000 clones, approximately 80% appearing once. The sample comprised blood. The source of these receptors is a person younger than 45 with breast cancer.

The chain joins TRBV9 to TRBJ2-3; D may be TRBD2 (5 bases). Germline loops: CDR1 SGDLS, CDR2 YYNGEE. Trimming removed 0 bases at V and 0 bases at J, with 11 bases between. The length of the CDR3 is 16 residues. CDR3 DNA sequence: TGTGCCAGCAGCGTAGTGGCTAGCCCGAGCACAGATACGCAGTATTTT. Translating it yields CASSVVASPSTDTQYF. Supplemented by reference TRBV9 and TRBJ2-3, the full variable domain reads DSGVTQTPKHLITATGQRVTLRCSPRSGDLSVYWYQQSLDQGLQFLIQYYNGEERAKGNILERFSAQQFPDLHSELNLSSLELGDSALYFCASSVVASPSTDTQYFGPGTRLTVL.

V gene TRBV7-2 combines with J gene TRBJ2-2, with D maybe TRBD2 (5 bases). Germline CDR1 SGHTA, CDR2 FQGNSA. This CDR3 is 14 amino acids long. Trimming took off 3 bases at V and 5 bases at J, with 10 bases between the two ends. The CDR3, as DNA: TGTGCCAGCAGCTTTAATCGGGGAACCGGGGAGCTGTTTTTT. It translates to CASSFNRGTGELFF. Variable domain in full (rest from reference TRBV7-2 and TRBJ2-2): GAGVSQSPSNKVTEKGKDVELRCDPISGHTALYWYRQSLGQGLEFLIYFQGNSAPDKSGLPSDRFSAERTGGSVSTLTIQRTQQEDSAVYLCASSFNRGTGELFFGEGSRLTVL.

This clone showed up just once. Sequence at one end of the junction differs from germline and may be a read error. This rearrangement joins TRBV7-7 to TRBJ2-7; no reliable D call. Germline V gives CDR1 SSHAT, CDR2 FNYEAQ (reference sequence). This CDR3 comprises 13 residues. The chain's CDR3 is CASSSGPLGEQYF. CDR3 bases: TGTGCTAGCAGTTCAGGACCCCTGGGCGAGCAGTACTTC.

In this sample, this clone turned up once. As DNA, the CDR3 is TGTGCCAGCTCACCAGCATGGGGAGATACGCAGTATTTT. It yields the protein CASSPAWGDTQYF. The rearrangement links TRBV18 to TRBJ2-3; D is unresolved. The V end was cut by 2 bases, the J end by 5 bases, with 8 bases between. Germline V gene data show CDR1 as KGHSH and CDR2 as LQKENI. The CDR3 has 13 residues.

The CDR3 reads CASSQMGQGSYNSPLHF. As DNA, the CDR3 is TGCGCCAGCAGCCAGATGGGGCAGGGCAGCTATAATTCACCCCTCCACTTT. The chain uses TRBV4-3 and TRBJ1-6; maybe TRBD1 (5 bases). There are 17 residues in the CDR3. V was cut by 3 bases and J by 3 bases, with 15 bases left in between. Germline values: CDR1 LGHNA, CDR2 YSLEER.

The V gene is TRBV30, the J gene TRBJ2-7; D may be TRBD2 (5 bases). Between the trimmed V and J ends, which lost 4 bases and 3 bases, there was a span of 16 bases. The CDR3 sequence is 14 residues long. Germline V lookup: CDR1 GTSNPN, CDR2 SVGIG (reference sequence). Here the CDR3 DNA reads TGTGCCTGGACCCCGCCCGGGGAAGACTACGAGCAGTACTTC. It yields the protein CAWTPPGEDYEQYF.

The genes are TRBV5-4 and TRBJ2-3; a weak D match, TRBD2 (6 bases). Trimming took off 0 bases at V and 3 bases at J, with 14 bases between the two ends. Germline assignment: CDR1 SGHNT and CDR2 YYREEE (reference sequence). The length of the CDR3 is 16 residues. CDR3 region: CASSLGWAEGTDTQYF. The CDR3 DNA follows: TGTGCCAGCAGCTTGGGCTGGGCGGAGGGGACAGATACGCAGTATTTT.

This clone has only one observation. The chain uses TRBV13 and TRBJ2-1; TRBD2 is a possible D gene (6 bases). In germline, CDR1 is PRHDT, CDR2 FYEKMQ (reference sequence). The V and J ends lost 1 base and 0 bases respectively, with 13 bases between them. CDR3 length: 17 amino acids. The CDR3: CASSLERAGSSYNEQFF. The CDR3 DNA sequence: TGTGCCAGCAGCTTAGAGCGGGCGGGGAGCTCCTACAATGAGCAGTTCTTC.

In this sample, this clone turned up a few times. Germline and junction disagree at one end, which may indicate a read error. The chain joins TRBV9 to TRBJ1-1, with unresolved D. The CDR3 is 11 residues long. Looked up from germline, CDR1 is SGDLS and CDR2 is YYNGEE. The CDR3 nucleotides read TGTGCCAGCAGCGGACTTGCAGGTCTCTTGTTT. Translating gives CASSGLAGLLF. Full variable domain (outside the CDR3, taken from reference TRBV9 and TRBJ1-1): DSGVTQTPKHLITATGQRVTLRCSPRSGDLSVYWYQQSLDQGLQFLIQYYNGEERAKGNILERFSAQQFPDLHSELNLSSLELGDSALYFCASSGLAGLLFGQGTRLTVV.

The chain couples TRBV7-9 to TRBJ2-7; D gene unclear. The germline V gene encodes CDR1 SEHNR and CDR2 FQNEAQ (reference sequence). V was trimmed by 0 bases and J by 5 bases, leaving 5 bases between them. The CDR3 covers 12 residues. The CDR3 DNA reads as TGTGCCAGCAGCTTAGCTCAGAACGAGCAGTACTTC. Protein: CASSLAQNEQYF.

This chain connects TRBV5-4 to TRBJ1-1; D gene ambiguous. This CDR3 spans 12 amino acids. V gave up 4 bases and J gave up 4 bases, with 8 bases separating them. Per germline, CDR1 SGHNT and CDR2 YYREEE (reference sequence). CDR3 protein: CASSRGFTEAFF. The CDR3 DNA is TGTGCCAGCAGCCGAGGTTTCACTGAAGCTTTCTTT. The full variable domain, in which reference TRBV5-4 and TRBJ1-1 provide the parts outside the CDR3, is ETGVTQSPTHLIKTRGQQVTLRCSSQSGHNTVSWYQQALGQGPQFIFQYYREEENGRGNFPPRFSGLQFPNYSSELNVNALELDDSALYLCASSRGFTEAFFGQGTRLTVV.

This clone has only a few counts. The J gene is TRBJ1-6, the V gene TRBV7-3, with TRBD1 identical over 8 bases. V trimming: 2 bases; J trimming: 10 bases; junction bases outside the gene matches: 7. The germline V gene encodes CDR1 SGHTA and CDR2 FQGTGA. The CDR3 has 15 residues. DNA of the CDR3: TGTGCCAGCAGCTTATCTTCAGGGGGCTACTCACCCCTCCACTTT. This translates into CASSLSSGGYSPLHF.

This rearrangement joins TRBV7-8 to TRBJ2-5, with D hard to call. The CDR3 has 14 residues. From germline, CDR1 is SGHVS and CDR2 FQNEAQ. The V end lost 5 bases, the J end lost 2 bases, and 12 bases lay between the germline ends. The CDR3 is CASSPRIAQETQYF. As DNA, the CDR3 is TGTGCCAGCAGCCCCCGTATAGCACAAGAGACCCAGTACTTC.

This chain joins TRBV6-1 and TRBJ1-5; 12 bases agree with TRBD1. Germline V gives CDR1 MNHNS, CDR2 SASEGT. V gave up 7 bases and J gave up 6 bases; unmatched junction bases: 7. This CDR3 is built from 15 residues. For the CDR3, the DNA is TGTGCCAGCAAGACGGGACAGGGGGCAGGTCAGCCCCAGCATTTT. It codes for CASKTGQGAGQPQHF.

The chain links TRBV28 to TRBJ1-5; D is uncertain. The CDR3 has 12 residues. The ends were cut back, 3 bases at V and 10 bases at J, with 10 bases in the middle. Germline CDR1 is MDHEN and CDR2 is SYDVKM. The CDR3 coding sequence is TGTGCCAGCAGTTTCCCCTCGGGCCCCCAGCATTTT. Its translation: CASSFPSGPQHF.

The rearrangement links TRBV25-1 to TRBJ1-5; D unclear. CDR1 is MGHDK, CDR2 SYGVNS, per germline. The CDR3 extends over 15 amino acids. The V end was cut by 3 bases, the J end by 4 bases, with 13 bases between. This CDR3 is CASSDPRTENQPQHF. The CDR3 DNA follows: TGTGCCAGCAGTGATCCAAGGACCGAGAATCAGCCCCAGCATTTT.